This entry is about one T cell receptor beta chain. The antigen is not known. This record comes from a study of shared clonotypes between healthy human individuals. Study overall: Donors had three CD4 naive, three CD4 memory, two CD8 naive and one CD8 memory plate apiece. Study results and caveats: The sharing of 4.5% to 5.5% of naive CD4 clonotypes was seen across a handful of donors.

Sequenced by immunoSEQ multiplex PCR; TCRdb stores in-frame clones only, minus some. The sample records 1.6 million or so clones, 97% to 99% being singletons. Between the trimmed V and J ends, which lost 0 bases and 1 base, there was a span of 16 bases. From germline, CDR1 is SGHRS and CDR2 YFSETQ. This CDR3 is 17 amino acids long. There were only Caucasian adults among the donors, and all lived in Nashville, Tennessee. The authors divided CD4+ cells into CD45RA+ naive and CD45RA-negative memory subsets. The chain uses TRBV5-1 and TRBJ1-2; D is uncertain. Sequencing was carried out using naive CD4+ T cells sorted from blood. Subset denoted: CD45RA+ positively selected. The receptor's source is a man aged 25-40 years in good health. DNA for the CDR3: TGCGCCAGCAGCTTGGACCCCCCTGCAGCGGGTAACTATGGCTACACCTTC. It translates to CASSLDPPAAGNYGYTF.